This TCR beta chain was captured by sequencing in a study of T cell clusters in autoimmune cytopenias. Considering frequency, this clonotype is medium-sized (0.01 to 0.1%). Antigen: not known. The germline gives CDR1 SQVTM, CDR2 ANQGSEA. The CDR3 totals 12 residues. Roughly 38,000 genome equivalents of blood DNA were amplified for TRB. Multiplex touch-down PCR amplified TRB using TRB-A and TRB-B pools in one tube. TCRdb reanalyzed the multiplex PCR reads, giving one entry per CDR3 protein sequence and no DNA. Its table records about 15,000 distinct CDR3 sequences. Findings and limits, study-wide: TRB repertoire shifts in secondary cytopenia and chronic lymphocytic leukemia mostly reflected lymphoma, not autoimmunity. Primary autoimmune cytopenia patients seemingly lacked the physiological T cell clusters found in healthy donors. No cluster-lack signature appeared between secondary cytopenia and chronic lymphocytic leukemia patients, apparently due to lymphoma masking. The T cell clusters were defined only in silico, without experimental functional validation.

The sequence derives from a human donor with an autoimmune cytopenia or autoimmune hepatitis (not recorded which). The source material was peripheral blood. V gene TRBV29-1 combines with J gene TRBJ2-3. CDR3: CSAKTDTDTQYF.